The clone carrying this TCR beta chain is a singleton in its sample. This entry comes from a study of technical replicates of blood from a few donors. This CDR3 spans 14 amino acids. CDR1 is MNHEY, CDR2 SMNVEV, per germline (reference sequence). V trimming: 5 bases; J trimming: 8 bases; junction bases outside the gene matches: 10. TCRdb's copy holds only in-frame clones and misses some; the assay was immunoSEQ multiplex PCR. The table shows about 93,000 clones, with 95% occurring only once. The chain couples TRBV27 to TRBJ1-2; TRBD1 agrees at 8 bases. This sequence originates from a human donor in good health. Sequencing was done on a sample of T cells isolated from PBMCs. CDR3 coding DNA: TGTGCCAGCAGTCCCCAGGACAGGGTGGAAGGCTACACCTTC. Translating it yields CASSPQDRVEGYTF.